This T cell receptor beta chain was retrieved from a study of technical replicates of blood from a few donors (dated by TCRdb to the late 2010s). Remarks on this clone: Its antigen target is currently unknown. No base quality information exists; no much larger clone differs at one position.

Spanning cysteine to phenylalanine, the CDR3 consists of 13 amino acids. The retained sequence is limited to the CDR3, 39 bases, with the frame set at the first base. Via the germline V gene, CDR1 is SQVTM and CDR2 ANQGSEA. Relative to germline, V is missing 5 bases and J is missing 2 bases, with 3 bases of the junction outside any gene match. Receptor libraries were prepared by the immunoSEQ multiplex PCR assay. The table was pulled from immuneACCESS by TCRdb, which kept in-frame rearrangements only. Such tables lose some clones; where checked, under half of the loss comes from unresolved V genes, and the rest has no known cause. Counted in this sample were 66,000 or so clones; approximately 97% of them appeared once. The ten most abundant clones make up 0.19% of the sample.

The V and J genes are TRBV29-1 and TRBJ2-7; the central 10 bases match TRBD1. The sample comprised T cells isolated from PBMCs. The source of this sequence is a human donor in good health. This receptor carries the CDR3 CSVRGTGAYEQYF. In nucleotide form, the sequence is TGCAGCGTTCGCGGGACAGGGGCCTACGAGCAGTACTTC.